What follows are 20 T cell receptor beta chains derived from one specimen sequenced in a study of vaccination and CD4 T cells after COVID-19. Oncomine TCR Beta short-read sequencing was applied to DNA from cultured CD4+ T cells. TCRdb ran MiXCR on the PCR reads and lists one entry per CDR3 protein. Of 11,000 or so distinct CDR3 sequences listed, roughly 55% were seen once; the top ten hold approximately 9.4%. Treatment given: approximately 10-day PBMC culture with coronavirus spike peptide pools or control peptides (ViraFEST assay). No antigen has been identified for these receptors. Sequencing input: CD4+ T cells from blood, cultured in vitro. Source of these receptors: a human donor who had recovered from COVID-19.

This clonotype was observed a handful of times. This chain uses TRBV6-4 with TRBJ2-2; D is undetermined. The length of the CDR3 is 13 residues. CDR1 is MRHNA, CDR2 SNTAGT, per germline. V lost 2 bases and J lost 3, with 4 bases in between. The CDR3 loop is CASSDRDTGELFF. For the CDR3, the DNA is TGTGCCAGCAGTGACAGGGACACCGGGGAGCTGTTTTTT.

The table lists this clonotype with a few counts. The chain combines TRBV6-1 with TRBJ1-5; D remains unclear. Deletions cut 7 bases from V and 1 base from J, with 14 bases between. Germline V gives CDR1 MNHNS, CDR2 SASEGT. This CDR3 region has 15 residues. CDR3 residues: CASNLDILSNQPQHF. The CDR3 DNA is TGTGCCAGCAACCTAGACATATTAAGCAATCAGCCCCAGCATTTT.

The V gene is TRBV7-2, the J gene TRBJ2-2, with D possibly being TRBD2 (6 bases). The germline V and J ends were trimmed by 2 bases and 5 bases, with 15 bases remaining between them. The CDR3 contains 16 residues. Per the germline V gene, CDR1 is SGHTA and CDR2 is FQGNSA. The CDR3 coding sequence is TGTGCCAGCAGCTTAAGGTTCGGGGACTCGACCGGGGAGCTGTTTTTT. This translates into CASSLRFGDSTGELFF.

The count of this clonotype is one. The CDR3 here is CASSHGTGRTGELFF. The CDR3 region has the DNA TGTGCCAGCAGCCATGGGACAGGGAGGACCGGGGAGCTGTTTTTT. The rearrangement joins TRBV25-1 to TRBJ2-2; TRBD1 matches at 9 bases. Germline loops: CDR1 MGHDK, CDR2 SYGVNS. CDR3 length equals 15 residues. V lost 6 bases to trimming and J lost 5 bases; unmatched junction nucleotides: 7.

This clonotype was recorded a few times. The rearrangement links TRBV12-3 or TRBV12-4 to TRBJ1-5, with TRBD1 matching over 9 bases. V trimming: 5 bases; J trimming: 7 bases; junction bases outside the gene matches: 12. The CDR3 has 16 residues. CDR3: CASSPDSGQGLQPQHF. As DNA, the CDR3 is TGTGCCAGCAGTCCAGATTCGGGACAGGGACTACAGCCCCAGCATTTT.

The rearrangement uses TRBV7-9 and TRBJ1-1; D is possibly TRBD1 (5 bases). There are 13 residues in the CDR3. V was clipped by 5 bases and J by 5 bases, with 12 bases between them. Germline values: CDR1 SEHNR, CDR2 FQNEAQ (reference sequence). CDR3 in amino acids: CASSKAGGTEAFF. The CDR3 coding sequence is TGTGCCAGCAGCAAGGCGGGGGGGACTGAAGCTTTCTTT.

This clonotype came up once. Written as DNA, the CDR3 is TGTGCCAGCAGTTACATTGGATTGCATGAGCAGTTCTTC. Encoded protein: CASSYIGLHEQFF. The rearrangement links TRBV6-2 or TRBV6-3 to TRBJ2-1; D call uncertain. The ends were cut back, 2 bases at V and 8 bases at J, with 10 bases in the middle. The CDR3 sequence is 13 residues long. From germline, CDR1 is MNHEY and CDR2 SVGEGT.

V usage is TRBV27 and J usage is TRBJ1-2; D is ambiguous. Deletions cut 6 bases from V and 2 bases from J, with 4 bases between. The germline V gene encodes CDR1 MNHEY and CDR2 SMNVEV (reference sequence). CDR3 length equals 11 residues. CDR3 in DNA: TGTGCCAGCAGGGACAACTATGGCTACACCTTC. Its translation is CASRDNYGYTF.

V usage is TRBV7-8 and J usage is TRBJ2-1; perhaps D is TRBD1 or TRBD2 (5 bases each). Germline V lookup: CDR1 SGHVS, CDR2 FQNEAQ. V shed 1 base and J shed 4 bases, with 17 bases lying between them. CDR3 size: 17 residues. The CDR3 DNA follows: TGTGCCAGCAGCTTAGGAGGGGTCTCCTGGGAGTACAATGAGCAGTTCTTC. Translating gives CASSLGGVSWEYNEQFF.

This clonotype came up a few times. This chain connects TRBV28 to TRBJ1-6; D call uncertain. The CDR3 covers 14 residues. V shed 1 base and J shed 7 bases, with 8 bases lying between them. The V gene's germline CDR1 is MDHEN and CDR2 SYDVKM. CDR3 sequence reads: CASSLYPTNSPLHF. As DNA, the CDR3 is TGTGCCAGCAGTTTATACCCCACAAATTCACCCCTCCACTTT.

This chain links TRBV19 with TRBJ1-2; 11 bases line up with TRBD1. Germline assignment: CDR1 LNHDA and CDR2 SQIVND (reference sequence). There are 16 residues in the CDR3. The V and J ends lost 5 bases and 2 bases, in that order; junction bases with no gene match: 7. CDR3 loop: CASSATGTGGNYGYTF. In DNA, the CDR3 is TGTGCCAGTAGTGCAACCGGGACAGGGGGAAACTATGGCTACACCTTC.

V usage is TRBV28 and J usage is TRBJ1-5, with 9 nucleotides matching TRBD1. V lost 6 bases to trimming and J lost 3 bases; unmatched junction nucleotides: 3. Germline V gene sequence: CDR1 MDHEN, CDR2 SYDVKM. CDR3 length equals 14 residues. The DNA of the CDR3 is TGTGCCAGCAGCGACAGGGGGAACAATCAGCCCCAGCATTTT. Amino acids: CASSDRGNNQPQHF.

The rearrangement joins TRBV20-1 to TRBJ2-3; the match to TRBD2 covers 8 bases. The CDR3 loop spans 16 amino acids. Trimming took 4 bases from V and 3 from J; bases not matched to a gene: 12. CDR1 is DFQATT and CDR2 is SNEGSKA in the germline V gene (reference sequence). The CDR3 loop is CSATTLAGLVTDTQYF. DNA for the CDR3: TGCAGTGCTACGACCTTAGCGGGATTGGTAACAGATACGCAGTATTTT.

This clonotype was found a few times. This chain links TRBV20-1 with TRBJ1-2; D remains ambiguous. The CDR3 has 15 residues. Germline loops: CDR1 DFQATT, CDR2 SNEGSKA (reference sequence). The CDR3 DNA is TGCACCACGCTCGGTAAAGACGGAACTAACTATGGCTACACCTTC. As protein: CTTLGKDGTNYGYTF.

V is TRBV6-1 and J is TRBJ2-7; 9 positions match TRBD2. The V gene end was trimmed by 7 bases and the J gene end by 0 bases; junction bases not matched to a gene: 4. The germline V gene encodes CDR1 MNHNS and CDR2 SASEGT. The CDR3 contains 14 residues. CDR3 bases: TGTGCCAGCAAGAATAGCGGGAGCTCCTACGAGCAGTACTTC. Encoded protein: CASKNSGSSYEQYF.

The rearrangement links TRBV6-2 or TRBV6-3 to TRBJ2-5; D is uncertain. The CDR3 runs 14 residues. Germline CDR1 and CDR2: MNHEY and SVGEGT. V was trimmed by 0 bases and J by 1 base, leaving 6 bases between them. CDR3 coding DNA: TGTGCCAGCAGTTACTCAGAGGTCCAAGAGACCCAGTACTTC. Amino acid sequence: CASSYSEVQETQYF.

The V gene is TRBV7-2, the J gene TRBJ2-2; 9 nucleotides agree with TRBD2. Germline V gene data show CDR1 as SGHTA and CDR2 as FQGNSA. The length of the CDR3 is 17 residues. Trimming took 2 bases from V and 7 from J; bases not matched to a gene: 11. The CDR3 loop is CASSLYPGTSLGGELFF. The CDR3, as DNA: TGTGCCAGCAGCTTATACCCCGGGACTAGCCTGGGCGGGGAGCTGTTTTTT.

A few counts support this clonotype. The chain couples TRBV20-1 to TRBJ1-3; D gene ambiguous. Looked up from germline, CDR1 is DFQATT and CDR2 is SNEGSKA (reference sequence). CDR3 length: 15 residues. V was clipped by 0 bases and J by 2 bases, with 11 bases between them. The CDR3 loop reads CSARELGSPGNTIYF. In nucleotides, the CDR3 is TGCAGTGCTAGAGAGTTGGGCAGCCCTGGAAACACCATATATTTT.

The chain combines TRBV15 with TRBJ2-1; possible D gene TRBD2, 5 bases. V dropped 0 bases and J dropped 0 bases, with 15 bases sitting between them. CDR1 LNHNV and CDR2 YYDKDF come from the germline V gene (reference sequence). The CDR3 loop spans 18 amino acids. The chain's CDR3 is CATSRDRRRASSYNEQFF. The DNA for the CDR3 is TGTGCCACCAGCAGAGATAGGAGGAGAGCAAGCTCCTACAATGAGCAGTTCTTC.

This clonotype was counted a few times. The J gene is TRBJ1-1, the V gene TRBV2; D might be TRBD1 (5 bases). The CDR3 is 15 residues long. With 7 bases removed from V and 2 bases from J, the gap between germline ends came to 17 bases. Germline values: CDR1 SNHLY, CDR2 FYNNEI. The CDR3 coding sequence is TGTGCCAGCACCCCCCGGGGACCCAGTAACACTGAAGCTTTCTTT. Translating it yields CASTPRGPSNTEAFF.